This T cell receptor (beta chain) was recovered during a study of control samples from healthy donors and cancer patients. J was trimmed by 3 bases and V by 3 bases; bases with no gene match: 13. Germline V CDR1 and CDR2: SGHRS, YFSETQ. The CDR3 length is 17 residues. Produced via immunoSEQ multiplex PCR; TCRdb's table is partial and in-frame only. The sample holds some 150,000 clones; over 90% are singletons and the top ten take about 2.4%. This rearrangement joins TRBV5-1 to TRBJ2-5; 8 bases are a match to TRBD2. Sequencing input: blood. This sequence originates from a man aged 50 or older in good health. The CDR3 region has the DNA TGCGCCAGCAGCTGGGCCTCCAGCGGGGGAAAAAAAGAGACCCAGTACTTC. Translation: CASSWASSGGKKETQYF.